Each of the 9 T cell receptor beta chains below was sequenced from the same sample in a study of blood T cell repertoires in COVID-19. Sequencing used immunoSEQ multiplex PCR; TCRdb keeps in-frame clones, though not all of them. The table shows about 280,000 clones, with about 86% occurring only once. The sample taken for sequencing was peripheral blood. The receptor set was obtained from a woman in her thirties who had recovered from COVID-19.

This chain joins TRBV18 and TRBJ2-3; 7 bases match TRBD2. Germline CDR1 reads KGHSH; CDR2 reads LQKENI. The V gene end was trimmed by 0 bases and the J gene end by 6 bases; junction bases not matched to a gene: 3. This CDR3 has 14 amino acids. The CDR3 nucleotides read TGTGCCAGCTCACCACCTAGCGGGCCGGATACGCAGTATTTT. Translated: CASSPPSGPDTQYF.

The chain uses TRBV30 and TRBJ2-2; possible D gene TRBD2, 5 bases. With 5 bases removed from V and 4 bases from J, the gap between germline ends came to 5 bases. There are 11 residues in the CDR3. Germline V CDR1 and CDR2: GTSNPN, SVGIG (reference sequence). The CDR3 DNA follows: TGTGCCTGGGGACTCACCGGGGAGCTGTTTTTT. This sequence encodes CAWGLTGELFF.

The rearrangement links TRBV5-3 to TRBJ1-4, with 7 positions matching TRBD1. TRBV5-3 is given ORF status, its function remaining uncertain. With V trimmed by 2 bases and J by 6 bases, 4 bases remained unmatched. The CDR3 has 14 residues. The CDR3 DNA reads as TGTGCCAGAAGCTTAGGGACAGCTCATGAAAAACTGTTTTTT. Protein: CARSLGTAHEKLFF.

In its sample, this clone was seen once. V usage is TRBV6-6 and J usage is TRBJ1-5; weak D call: TRBD1 (6 bases). Germline V gene lookup returns CDR1 MNHNY and CDR2 SVGAGI (reference sequence). The CDR3 length is 14 residues. Trimming took off 6 bases at V and 5 bases at J, with 14 bases between the two ends. CDR3 nucleotide sequence: TGTGCCAGCAGAACAACAGGGTTGGATCAGCCCCAGCATTTT. It yields the protein CASRTTGLDQPQHF.

This chain connects TRBV6-5 to TRBJ2-7; 9 nucleotides agree with TRBD2. J lost 4 bases, V lost 2 bases, and 3 bases had no gene match. The CDR3 is 14 residues long. Germline lookup yields CDR1 MNHEY and CDR2 SVGAGI. The CDR3 nucleotides read TGTGCCAGCAGTTACGCTAGCGGGGAGTACGAGCAGTACTTC. This translates into CASSYASGEYEQYF.

This chain connects TRBV29-1 to TRBJ2-2, with D unresolved. Trimming stripped 5 bases from V and 0 bases from J, with 10 bases between. Germline-derived CDR1 and CDR2 are SQVTM and ANQGSEA. The CDR3 is made up of 14 amino acids. The CDR3 here is CSVLPQANTGELFF. In DNA, the CDR3 is TGCAGCGTTCTTCCCCAGGCGAACACCGGGGAGCTGTTTTTT.

This clone was seen only once. The gene calls are TRBV6-5 and TRBJ1-1; D gene unclear. V was pared by 2 bases and J by 6 bases, with 13 bases between. Germline V gene sequence: CDR1 MNHEY, CDR2 SVGAGI. This CDR3 contains 14 residues. The CDR3 here is CASSYLAGSAEAFF. In DNA, the CDR3 is TGTGCCAGCAGTTACCTGGCTGGGAGCGCTGAAGCTTTCTTT.

This clone has just one count. The chain employs TRBV6-2 or TRBV6-3 and TRBJ1-1; D gene unclear. The CDR3 is 14 amino acids. V was shortened by 4 bases and J by 1 base, with 10 bases between the two germline ends. Germline CDR1 and CDR2: MNHEY and SVGEGT. The CDR3 nucleotides read TGTGCCAGCAGTTTCCGGGGAGGGAACACTGAAGCTTTCTTT. Translation: CASSFRGGNTEAFF.

V is TRBV5-1 and J is TRBJ1-2; TRBD1 matches 9 bases. Germline V gene data show CDR1 as SGHRS and CDR2 as YFSETQ. V lost 0 bases to trimming and J lost 8 bases; unmatched junction nucleotides: 5. The CDR3 has 14 residues. CDR3 nucleotides: TGCGCCAGCAGCTTGGACGGACAGGGGAGCGGCTACACCTTC. Protein sequence: CASSLDGQGSGYTF.